This T cell receptor beta chain appears in the sequencing data of a study of glioma-infiltrating T cells after dendritic cell vaccination. Study details: Dendritic cells derived from monocytes and pulsed with autologous tumor lysate formed the vaccine. Notes on the study in general: No direct clonality-survival link was found; a diverse polyclonal response may matter. Patients with more pretreatment TILs had longer time to progression and survival.

Using immunoSEQ multiplex PCR, the repertoire was profiled, and TCRdb retains in-frame clones only, with some absent. The data contain about 92,000 clones, around 86% of them seen just once; the ten biggest clones take up around 14%. V shed 7 bases and J shed 3 bases, with 18 bases lying between them. The CDR3 is 15 residues long. Germline CDR1 is SNHLY and CDR2 is FYNNEI. About this clone itself: The antigen remains undetermined.

This chain links TRBV2 with TRBJ1-2; D possibly corresponds to TRBD1 (5 bases). The specimen was blood, collected before dendritic cell vaccination. The origin of this receptor is a human donor with glioblastoma. In DNA, the CDR3 is TGTGCCAGCATTGGAGACAGCCAACGGGACTATGGCTACACCTTC. Amino acids: CASIGDSQRDYGYTF.